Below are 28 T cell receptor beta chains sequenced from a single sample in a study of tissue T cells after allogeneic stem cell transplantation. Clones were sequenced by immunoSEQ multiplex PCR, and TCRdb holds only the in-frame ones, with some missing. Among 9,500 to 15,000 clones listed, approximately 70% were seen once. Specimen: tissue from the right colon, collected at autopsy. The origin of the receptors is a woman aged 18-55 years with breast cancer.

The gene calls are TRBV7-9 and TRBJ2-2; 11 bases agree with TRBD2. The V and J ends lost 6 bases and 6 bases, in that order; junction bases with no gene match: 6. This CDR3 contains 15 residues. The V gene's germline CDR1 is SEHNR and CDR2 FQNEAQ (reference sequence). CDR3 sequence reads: CASRTSGRTAGELFF. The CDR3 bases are TGTGCCAGCAGAACTAGCGGGAGAACGGCCGGGGAGCTGTTTTTT.

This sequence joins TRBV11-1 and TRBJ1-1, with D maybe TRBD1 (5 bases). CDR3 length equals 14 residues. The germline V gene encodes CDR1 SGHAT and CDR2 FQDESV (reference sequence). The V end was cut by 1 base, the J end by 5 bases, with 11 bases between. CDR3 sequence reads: CASSLVRGGTEAFF. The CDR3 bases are TGTGCCAGCAGCTTAGTGAGGGGAGGAACTGAAGCTTTCTTT.

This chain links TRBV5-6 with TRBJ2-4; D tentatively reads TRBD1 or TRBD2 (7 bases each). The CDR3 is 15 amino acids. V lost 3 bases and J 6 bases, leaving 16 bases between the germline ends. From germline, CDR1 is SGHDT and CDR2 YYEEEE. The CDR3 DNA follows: TGTGCCAGCAGCTCGTATACAGGGGAGGGAAACATTCAGTACTTC. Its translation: CASSSYTGEGNIQYF.

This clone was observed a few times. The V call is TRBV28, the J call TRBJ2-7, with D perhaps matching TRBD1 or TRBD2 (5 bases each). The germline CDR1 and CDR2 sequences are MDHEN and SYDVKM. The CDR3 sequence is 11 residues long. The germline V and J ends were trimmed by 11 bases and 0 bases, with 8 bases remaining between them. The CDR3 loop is CASGTSYEQYF. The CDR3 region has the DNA TGTGCCTCCGGGACCTCCTACGAGCAGTACTTC. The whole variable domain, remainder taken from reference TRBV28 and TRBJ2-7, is DVKVTQSSRYLVKRTGEKVFLECVQDMDHENMFWYRQDPGLGLRLIYFSYDVKMKEKGDIPEGYSVSREKKERFSLILESASTNQTSMYLCASGTSYEQYFGPGTRLTVT.

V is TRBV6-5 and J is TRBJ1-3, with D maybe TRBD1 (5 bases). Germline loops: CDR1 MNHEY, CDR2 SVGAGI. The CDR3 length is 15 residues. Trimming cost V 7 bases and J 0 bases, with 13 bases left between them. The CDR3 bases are TGTGCCAGCACCCGGGACGGATTCTCTGGAAACACCATATATTTT. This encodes CASTRDGFSGNTIYF.

In nucleotides, the CDR3 is TGTGCCAGCAGCCATGGGACCCGCTCTGGAAACACCATATATTTT. This gives the protein CASSHGTRSGNTIYF. The rearrangement joins TRBV3-1 (or the pseudogene TRBV3-2) to TRBJ1-3; D might be TRBD1 (5 bases). CDR3 length: 15 amino acids. In germline, CDR1 is LGHDT, CDR2 YNNKEL (reference sequence). Trimming took off 3 bases at V and 0 bases at J, with 9 bases between the two ends.

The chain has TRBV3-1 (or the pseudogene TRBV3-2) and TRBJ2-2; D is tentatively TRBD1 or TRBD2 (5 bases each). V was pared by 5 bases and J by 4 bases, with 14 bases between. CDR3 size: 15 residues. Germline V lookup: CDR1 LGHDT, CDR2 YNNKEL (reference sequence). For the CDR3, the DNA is TGTGCCAGCAGCTCGGGGCAGCAGGGCACCGGGGAGCTGTTTTTT. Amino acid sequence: CASSSGQQGTGELFF.

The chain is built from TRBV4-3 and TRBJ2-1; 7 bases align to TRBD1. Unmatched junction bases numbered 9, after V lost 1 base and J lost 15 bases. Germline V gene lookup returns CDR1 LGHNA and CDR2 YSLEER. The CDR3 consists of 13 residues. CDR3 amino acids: CASSQGQLGQRFF. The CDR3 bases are TGCGCCAGCAGCCAAGGCCAATTGGGACAGCGGTTCTTC.

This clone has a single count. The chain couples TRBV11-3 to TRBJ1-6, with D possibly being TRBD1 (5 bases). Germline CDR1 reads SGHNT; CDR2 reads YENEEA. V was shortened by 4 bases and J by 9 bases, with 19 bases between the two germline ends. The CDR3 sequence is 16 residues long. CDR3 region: CASSSEIQARSSPLHF. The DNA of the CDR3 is TGTGCCAGCAGCTCGGAGATACAGGCCCGGAGTTCACCCCTCCACTTT.

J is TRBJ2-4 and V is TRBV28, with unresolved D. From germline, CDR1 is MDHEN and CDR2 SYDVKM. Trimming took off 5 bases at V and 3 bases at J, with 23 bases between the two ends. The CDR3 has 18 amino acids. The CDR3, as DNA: TGTGCCAGCAGTCCTCTGTGGACGCACGCCGAGGACAAAAACATTCAGTACTTC. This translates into CASSPLWTHAEDKNIQYF.

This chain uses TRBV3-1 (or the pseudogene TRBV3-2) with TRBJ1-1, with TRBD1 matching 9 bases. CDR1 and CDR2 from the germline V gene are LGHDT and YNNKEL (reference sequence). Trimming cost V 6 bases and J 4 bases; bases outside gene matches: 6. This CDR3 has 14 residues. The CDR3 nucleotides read TGTGCCAGCAGTCCACAGGGGGCGCTCACTGAAGCTTTCTTT. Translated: CASSPQGALTEAFF.

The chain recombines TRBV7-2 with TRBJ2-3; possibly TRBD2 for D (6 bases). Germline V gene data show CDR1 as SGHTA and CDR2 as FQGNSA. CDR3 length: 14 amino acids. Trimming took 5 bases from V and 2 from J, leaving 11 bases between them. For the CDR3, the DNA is TGTGCCAGCAGCACACTAGCACACACAGATACGCAGTATTTT. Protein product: CASSTLAHTDTQYF.

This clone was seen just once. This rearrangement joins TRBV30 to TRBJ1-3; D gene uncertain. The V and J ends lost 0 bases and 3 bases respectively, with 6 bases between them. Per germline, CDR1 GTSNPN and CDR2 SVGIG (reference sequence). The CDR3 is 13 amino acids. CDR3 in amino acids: CAWSVSGGNTIYF. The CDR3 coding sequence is TGTGCCTGGAGTGTATCCGGTGGAAACACCATATATTTT.

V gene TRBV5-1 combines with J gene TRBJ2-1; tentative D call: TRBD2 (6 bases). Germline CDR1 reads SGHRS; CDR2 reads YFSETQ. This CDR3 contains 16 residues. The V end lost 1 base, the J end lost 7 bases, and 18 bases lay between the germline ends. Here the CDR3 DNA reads TGCGCCAGCAGCTTGTATGAGTCCGGCGGGATTAATGAGCAGTTCTTC. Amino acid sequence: CASSLYESGGINEQFF. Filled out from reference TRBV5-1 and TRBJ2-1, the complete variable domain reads KAGVTQTPRYLIKTRGQQVTLSCSPISGHRSVSWYQQTPGQGLQFLFEYFSETQRNKGNFPGRFSGRQFSNSRSEMNVSTLELGDSALYLCASSLYESGGINEQFFGPGTRLTVL.

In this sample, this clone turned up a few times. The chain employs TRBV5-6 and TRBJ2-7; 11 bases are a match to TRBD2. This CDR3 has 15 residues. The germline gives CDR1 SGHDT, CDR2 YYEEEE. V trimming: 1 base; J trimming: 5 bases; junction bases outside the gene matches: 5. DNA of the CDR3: TGTGCCAGCAGCTTGACTAGCGGGAGCAGGGACGAGCAGTACTTC. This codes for CASSLTSGSRDEQYF.

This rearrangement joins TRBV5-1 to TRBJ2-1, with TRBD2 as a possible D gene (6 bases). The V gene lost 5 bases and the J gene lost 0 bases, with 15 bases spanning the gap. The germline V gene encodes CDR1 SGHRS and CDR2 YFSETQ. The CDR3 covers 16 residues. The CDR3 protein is CASSRLASPSYNEQFF. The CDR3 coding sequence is TGCGCCAGCAGTCGCCTAGCGAGCCCCTCCTACAATGAGCAGTTCTTC.

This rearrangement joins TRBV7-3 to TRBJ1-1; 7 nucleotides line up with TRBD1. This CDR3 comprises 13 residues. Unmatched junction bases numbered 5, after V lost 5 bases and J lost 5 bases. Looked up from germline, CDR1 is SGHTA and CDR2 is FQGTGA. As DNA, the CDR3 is TGTGCCAGCAGCCTCCGACAGGGTACTGAAGCTTTCTTT. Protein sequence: CASSLRQGTEAFF.

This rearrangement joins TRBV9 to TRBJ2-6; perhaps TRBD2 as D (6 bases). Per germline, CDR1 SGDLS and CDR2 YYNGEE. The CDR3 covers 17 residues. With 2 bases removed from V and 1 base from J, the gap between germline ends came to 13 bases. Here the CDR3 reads CASSVGLLRSGANVLTF. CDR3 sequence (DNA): TGTGCCAGCAGCGTGGGACTGCTACGATCTGGGGCCAACGTCCTGACTTTC.

The CDR3 bases are TGTGCCATCAGAGACAGTTCCAATCAGCCCCAGCATTTT. Translated, it gives CAIRDSSNQPQHF. This rearrangement joins TRBV28 to TRBJ1-5, with a weak D call TRBD1 (5 bases). This CDR3 spans 13 amino acids. V was clipped by 10 bases and J by 3 bases, with 13 bases between them. Germline values: CDR1 MDHEN, CDR2 SYDVKM.

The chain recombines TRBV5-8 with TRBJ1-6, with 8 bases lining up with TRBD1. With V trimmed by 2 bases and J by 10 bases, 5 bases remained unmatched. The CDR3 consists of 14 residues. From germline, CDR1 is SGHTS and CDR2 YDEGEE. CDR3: CASSFYRGGSPLHF. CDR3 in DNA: TGTGCCAGCAGCTTCTACAGGGGGGGATCACCCCTCCACTTT.

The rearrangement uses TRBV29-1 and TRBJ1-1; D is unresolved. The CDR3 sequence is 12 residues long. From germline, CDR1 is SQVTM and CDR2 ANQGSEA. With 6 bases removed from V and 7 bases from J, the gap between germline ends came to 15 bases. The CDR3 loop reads CSVRVNSGEAFF. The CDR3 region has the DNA TGCAGCGTAAGGGTTAATTCTGGTGAAGCTTTCTTT.

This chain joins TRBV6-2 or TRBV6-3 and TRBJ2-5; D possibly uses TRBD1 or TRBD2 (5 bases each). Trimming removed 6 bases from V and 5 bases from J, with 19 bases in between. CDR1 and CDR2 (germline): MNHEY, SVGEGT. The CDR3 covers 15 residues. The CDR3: CASSPGGTTGETQYF. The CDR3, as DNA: TGTGCCAGCAGCCCTGGTGGGACCACCGGGGAGACCCAGTACTTC.

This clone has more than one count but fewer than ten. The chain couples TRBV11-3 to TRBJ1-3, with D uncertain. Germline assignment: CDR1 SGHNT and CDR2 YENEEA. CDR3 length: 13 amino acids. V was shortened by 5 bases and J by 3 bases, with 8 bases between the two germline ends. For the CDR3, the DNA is TGTGCCAGCAGCGTGGGGAGTGGAAACACCATATATTTT. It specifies CASSVGSGNTIYF.

The CDR3 bases are TGTGCCAGCAGCCTCGGGCGGGGTAAGCAGTTCTTC. Translation gives CASSLGRGKQFF. The chain joins TRBV14 to TRBJ2-1; D might be TRBD2 (6 bases). Germline assignment: CDR1 SGHDN and CDR2 FVKESK. V shed 4 bases and J shed 11 bases, with 12 bases lying between them. The CDR3 is made up of 12 amino acids. The full variable domain, rest sourced from reference TRBV14 and TRBJ2-1, is EAGVTQFPSHSVIEKGQTVTLRCDPISGHDNLYWYRRVMGKEIKFLLHFVKESKQDESGMPNNRFLAERTGGTYSTLKVQPAELEDSGVYFCASSLGRGKQFFGPGTRLTVL.

The CDR3 sequence is CASSTEREVNEQFF. The CDR3 DNA follows: TGTGCCAGCAGCACCGAGCGGGAGGTCAATGAGCAGTTCTTC. The J gene is TRBJ2-1, the V gene TRBV11-2; TRBD2 matches 9 bases. The germline V gene has CDR1 SGHAT and CDR2 FQNNGV. J was trimmed by 6 bases and V by 5 bases; bases with no gene match: 5. The CDR3 loop spans 14 amino acids.

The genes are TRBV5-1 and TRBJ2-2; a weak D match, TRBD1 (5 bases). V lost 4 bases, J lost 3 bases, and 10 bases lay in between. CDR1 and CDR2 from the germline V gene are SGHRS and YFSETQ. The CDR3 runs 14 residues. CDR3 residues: CASSIDSYTGELFF. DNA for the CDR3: TGCGCCAGCAGCATCGACAGTTACACCGGGGAGCTGTTTTTT.

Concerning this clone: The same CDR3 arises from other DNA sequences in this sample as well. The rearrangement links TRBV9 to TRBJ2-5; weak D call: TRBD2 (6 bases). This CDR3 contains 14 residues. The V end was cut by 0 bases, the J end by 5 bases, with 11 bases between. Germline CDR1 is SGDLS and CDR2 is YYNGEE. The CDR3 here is CASSVAGEGETQYF. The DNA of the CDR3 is TGTGCCAGCAGCGTAGCGGGAGAGGGGGAGACCCAGTACTTC.

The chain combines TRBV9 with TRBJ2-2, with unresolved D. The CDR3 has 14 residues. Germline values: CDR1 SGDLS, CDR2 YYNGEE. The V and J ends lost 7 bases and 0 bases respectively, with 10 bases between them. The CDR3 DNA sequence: TGTGCCAGCCGCGCTGTAGCGAACACCGGGGAGCTGTTTTTT. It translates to CASRAVANTGELFF. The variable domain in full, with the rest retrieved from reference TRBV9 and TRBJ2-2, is DSGVTQTPKHLITATGQRVTLRCSPRSGDLSVYWYQQSLDQGLQFLIQYYNGEERAKGNILERFSAQQFPDLHSELNLSSLELGDSALYFCASRAVANTGELFFGEGSRLTVL.